Below, 8 T cell receptor beta chains from the same sample are listed, as sequenced in a study of OX40 agonist ivuxolimab in advanced cancers. Clones were sequenced by immunoSEQ multiplex PCR, and TCRdb holds only the in-frame ones, with some missing. The sample has 80,000 to 90,000 clones; under 90% are singletons. Sequencing used CD4+ or CD8+ T cells sorted from blood, obtained in a trial of the OX40 agonist ivuxolimab. The receptors here all came from an adult with an advanced solid tumor such as melanoma, head and neck, liver or kidney cancer.

The chain couples TRBV25-1 to TRBJ1-2, with 8 bases matching TRBD1. CDR1 and CDR2 from the germline V gene are MGHDK and SYGVNS. The CDR3 is made up of 14 amino acids. Trimming at V came to 8 bases and at J to 0 bases, leaving 5 bases not matched to a gene. The chain's CDR3 is CASRGGQANYGYTF. The CDR3 bases are TGTGCCAGCCGGGGGGGACAGGCTAACTATGGCTACACCTTC.

The gene calls are TRBV5-6 and TRBJ2-2; 7 bases align to TRBD2. Looked up from germline, CDR1 is SGHDT and CDR2 is YYEEEE. V dropped 3 bases and J dropped 4; count of bases not matched to a gene: 6. The CDR3 is 15 amino acids. The CDR3 DNA reads TGTGCCAGCAGCTCTGCTAGGGAGGGCACCGGGGAGCTGTTTTTT. Encoded protein: CASSSAREGTGELFF. Based on the CDR3 plus reference TRBV5-6 and TRBJ2-2, the full variable domain is DAGVTQSPTHLIKTRGQQVTLRCSPKSGHDTVSWYQQALGQGPQFIFQYYEEEERQRGNFPDRFSGHQFPNYSSELNVNALLLGDSALYLCASSSAREGTGELFFGEGSRLTVL.

The CDR3 reads CASSRDRRSSYNEQFF. CDR3 nucleotides: TGCGCCAGCAGCCGGGACAGGAGAAGCTCCTACAATGAGCAGTTCTTC. The rearrangement links TRBV5-1 to TRBJ2-1, with 8 bases matching TRBD1. The CDR3 has 16 residues. The V gene's germline CDR1 is SGHRS and CDR2 YFSETQ. V lost 4 bases, J lost 0 bases, and 6 bases stayed unmatched.

V usage is TRBV5-5 and J usage is TRBJ1-5; D remains unclear. The CDR3 spans 15 residues. Trimming stripped 4 bases from V and 4 bases from J, with 15 bases between. Germline CDR1 SGHKS, CDR2 YYEKEE (reference sequence). Here the CDR3 DNA reads TGTGCCAGCAGCCTCATTTCCGGGCTAAATCAGCCCCAGCATTTT. This sequence encodes CASSLISGLNQPQHF.

The chain uses TRBV5-5 and TRBJ1-2; D is ambiguous. This CDR3 comprises 15 residues. Trimming removed 0 bases from V and 4 bases from J, with 13 bases in between. The V gene's germline CDR1 is SGHKS and CDR2 YYEKEE (reference sequence). The CDR3 coding sequence is TGTGCCAGCAGCTTGGAGGCAGCCGAAGGCTATGGCTACACCTTC. As protein: CASSLEAAEGYGYTF.

The genes are TRBV5-1 and TRBJ1-5; tentatively, D is TRBD1 (6 bases). The CDR3 is 16 amino acids. The germline V gene encodes CDR1 SGHRS and CDR2 YFSETQ. Trimming took off 3 bases at V and 4 bases at J, with 17 bases between the two ends. The CDR3 sequence is CASSSTGTRLNQPQHF. The CDR3 region has the DNA TGCGCCAGCAGCTCCACCGGGACAAGGTTGAATCAGCCCCAGCATTTT.

This rearrangement joins TRBV29-1 to TRBJ1-2, with 8 nucleotides matching TRBD1. Germline trimming cut 7 bases from V and 8 bases from J; bases unmatched to any gene: 9. The CDR3 covers 12 residues. The germline V gene encodes CDR1 SQVTM and CDR2 ANQGSEA. Here the CDR3 DNA reads TGCAGCGCCACACAGGGGGAAGGAGGCTACACCTTC. Its protein is CSATQGEGGYTF.

V gene TRBV4-2 combines with J gene TRBJ2-4; 8 positions match TRBD1. The CDR3 is 15 residues long. The junction had 9 bases not matched to a gene; V was cut back by 5 bases and J by 6 bases. Germline CDR1 and CDR2: LGHNA and YNFKEQ. CDR3 residues: CASSVGGQVSNIQYF. The CDR3 region has the DNA TGTGCCAGCAGCGTTGGGGGACAGGTATCAAACATTCAGTACTTC.